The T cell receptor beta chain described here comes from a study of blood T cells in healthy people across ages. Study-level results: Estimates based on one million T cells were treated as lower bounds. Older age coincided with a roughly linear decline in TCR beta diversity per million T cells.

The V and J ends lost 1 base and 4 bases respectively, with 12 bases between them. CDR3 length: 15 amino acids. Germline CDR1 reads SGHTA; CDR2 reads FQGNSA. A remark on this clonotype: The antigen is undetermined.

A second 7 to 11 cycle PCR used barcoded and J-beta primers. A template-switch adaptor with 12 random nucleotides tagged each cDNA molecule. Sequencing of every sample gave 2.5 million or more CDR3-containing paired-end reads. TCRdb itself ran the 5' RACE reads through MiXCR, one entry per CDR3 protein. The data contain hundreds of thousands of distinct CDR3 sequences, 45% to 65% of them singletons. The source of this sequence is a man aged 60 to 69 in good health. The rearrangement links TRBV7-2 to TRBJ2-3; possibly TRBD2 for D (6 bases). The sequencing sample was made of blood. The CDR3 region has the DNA TGTGCCAGCAGCTTAGGGAGGGGCCAGGCAGATACGCAGTATTTT. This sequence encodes CASSLGRGQADTQYF.